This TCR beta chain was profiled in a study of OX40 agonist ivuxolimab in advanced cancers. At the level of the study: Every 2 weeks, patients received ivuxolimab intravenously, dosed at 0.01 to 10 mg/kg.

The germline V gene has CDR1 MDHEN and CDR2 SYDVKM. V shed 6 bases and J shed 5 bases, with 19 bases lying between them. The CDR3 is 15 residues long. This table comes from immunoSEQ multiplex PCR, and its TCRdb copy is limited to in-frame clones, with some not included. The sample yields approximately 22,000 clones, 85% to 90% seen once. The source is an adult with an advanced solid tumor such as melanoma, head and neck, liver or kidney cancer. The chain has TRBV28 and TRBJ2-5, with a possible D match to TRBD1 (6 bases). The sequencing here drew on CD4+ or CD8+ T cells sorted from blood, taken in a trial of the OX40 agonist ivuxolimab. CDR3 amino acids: CASRTDQGTGETQYF. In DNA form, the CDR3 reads TGTGCCAGCAGAACGGATCAGGGAACAGGGGAGACCCAGTACTTC. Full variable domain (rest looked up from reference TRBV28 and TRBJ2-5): DVKVTQSSRYLVKRTGEKVFLECVQDMDHENMFWYRQDPGLGLRLIYFSYDVKMKEKGDIPEGYSVSREKKERFSLILESASTNQTSMYLCASRTDQGTGETQYFGPGTRLLVL.